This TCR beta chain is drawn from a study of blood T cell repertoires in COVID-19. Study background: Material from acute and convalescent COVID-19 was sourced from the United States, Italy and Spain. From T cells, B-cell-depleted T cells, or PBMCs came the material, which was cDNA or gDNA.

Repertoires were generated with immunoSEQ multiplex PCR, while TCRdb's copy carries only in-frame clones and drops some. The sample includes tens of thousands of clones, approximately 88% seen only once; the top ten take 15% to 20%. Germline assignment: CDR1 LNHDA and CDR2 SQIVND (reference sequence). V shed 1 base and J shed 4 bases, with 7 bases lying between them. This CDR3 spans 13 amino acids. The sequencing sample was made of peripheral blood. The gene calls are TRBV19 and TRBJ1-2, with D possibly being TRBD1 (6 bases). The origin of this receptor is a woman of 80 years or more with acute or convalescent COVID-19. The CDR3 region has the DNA TGTGCCAGTAGTATAGTAGGGGGCTATGGCTACACCTTC. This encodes CASSIVGGYGYTF.